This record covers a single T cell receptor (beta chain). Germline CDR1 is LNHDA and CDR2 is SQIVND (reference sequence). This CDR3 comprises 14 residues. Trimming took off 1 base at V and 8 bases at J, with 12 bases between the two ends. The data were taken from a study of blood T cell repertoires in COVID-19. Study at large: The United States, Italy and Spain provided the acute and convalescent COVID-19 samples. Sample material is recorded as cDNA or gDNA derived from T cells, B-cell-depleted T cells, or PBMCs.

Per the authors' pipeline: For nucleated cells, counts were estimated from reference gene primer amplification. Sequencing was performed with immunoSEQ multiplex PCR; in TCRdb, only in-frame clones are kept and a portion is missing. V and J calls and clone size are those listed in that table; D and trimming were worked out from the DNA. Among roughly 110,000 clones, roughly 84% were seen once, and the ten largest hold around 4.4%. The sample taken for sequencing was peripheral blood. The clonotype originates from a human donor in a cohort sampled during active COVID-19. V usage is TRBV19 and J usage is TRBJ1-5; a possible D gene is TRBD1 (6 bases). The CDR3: CASSIGGGGEPQHF. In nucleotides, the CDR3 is TGTGCCAGTAGTATAGGAGGGGGTGGGGAGCCCCAGCATTTT. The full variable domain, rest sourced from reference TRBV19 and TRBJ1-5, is DGGITQSPKYLFRKEGQNVTLSCEQNLNHDAMYWYRQDPGQGLRLIYYSQIVNDFQKGDIAEGYSVSREKKESFPLTVTSAQKNPTAFYLCASSIGGGGEPQHFGDGTRLSIL.